This TCR beta chain was sequenced for a study of early T cells in non-severe SARS-CoV-2 infection. The CDR3 contains 16 residues. Germline V gives CDR1 MGHRA, CDR2 YSYEKL. The V and J ends lost 0 bases and 3 bases respectively, with 14 bases between them. Overall study findings and caveats: In VDJdb matching, anti-spike CD8 responses were favored while private and CD4 specificities went missing.

In its sample, this clonotype was seen many times. What it recognizes is unknown. TCRdb ran MiXCR on the 5' RACE reads and lists one entry per CDR3 protein. The sample lists about 45,000 distinct CDR3 sequences; roughly 10% were seen once. What was sequenced was whole blood. The chain employs TRBV4-1 and TRBJ2-5; the D gene is possibly TRBD1 (6 bases). This receptor was taken from an adult who was a healthcare worker with PCR-confirmed SARS-CoV-2 infection or an uninfected control (not recorded which). The DNA of the CDR3 is TGCGCCAGCAGCCAAGATCTCGTGGACAGAAAAGAGACCCAGTACTTC. This sequence encodes CASSQDLVDRKETQYF.